The clone carrying this T cell receptor (beta chain) turned up a few times. These data come from a study of T cells in Graves' hyperthyroidism and ophthalmopathy. With V trimmed by 5 bases and J by 6 bases, 5 bases remained unmatched. Germline V CDR1 and CDR2: PRHDT, FYEKMQ (reference sequence). CDR3 length: 13 residues. Authors of the study amplified TCR beta CDR3 regions from RNA transcripts. A set of HTBI primers served as the primers for a first-round RT-PCR of the TCR CDR3. TCRdb reanalysed the multiplex PCR reads using MiXCR and keeps one entry per CDR3 protein. The sample comprises hundreds of thousands of distinct CDR3 sequences, about 14% of which are singletons, and roughly 10% rests with the top ten.

The sequence derives from a woman aged 18-35 years with Graves' hyperthyroidism. The chain links TRBV13 to TRBJ2-5; TRBD1 matches 8 bases. Sample: blood. The CDR3 loop reads CASSQDRVQTQYF. In DNA, the CDR3 is TGTGCCAGCAGCCAGGACAGGGTACAGACCCAGTACTTC.